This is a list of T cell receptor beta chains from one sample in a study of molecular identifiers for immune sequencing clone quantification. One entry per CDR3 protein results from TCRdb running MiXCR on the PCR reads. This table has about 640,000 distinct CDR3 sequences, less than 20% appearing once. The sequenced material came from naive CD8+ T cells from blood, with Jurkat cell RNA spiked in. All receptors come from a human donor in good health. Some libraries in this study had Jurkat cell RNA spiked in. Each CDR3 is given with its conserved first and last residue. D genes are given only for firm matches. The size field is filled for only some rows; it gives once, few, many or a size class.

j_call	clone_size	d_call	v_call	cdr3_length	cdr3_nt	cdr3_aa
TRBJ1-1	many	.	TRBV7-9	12	TGTGCCAGCAGCTTAATAAGGACGGAAGCTTTCTTT	CASSLIRTEAFF
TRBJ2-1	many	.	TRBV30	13	TGTGCCCGCTCGGCTAGCTCCTACAATGAGCAGTTCTTC	CARSASSYNEQFF
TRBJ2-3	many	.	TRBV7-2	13	TGTGCCAGCAGCTTCAGGGAATCAGATACGCAGTATTTT	CASSFRESDTQYF
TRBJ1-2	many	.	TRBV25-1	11	TGTGCAACCCGGGAGAACTATGGCTACACCTTC	CATRENYGYTF
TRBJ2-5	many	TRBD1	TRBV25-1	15	TGTGCCAGCAGTGTTACCGGGACAGTACAAGAGACCCAGTACTTC	CASSVTGTVQETQYF
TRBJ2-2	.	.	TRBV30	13	TGTGCCTGGAGTACCACGAACACCGGGGAGCTGTTTTTT	CAWSTTNTGELFF
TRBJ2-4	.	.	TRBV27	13	TGTGCCAGCGGCCCACTAGCCAAAAACATTCAGTACTTC	CASGPLAKNIQYF
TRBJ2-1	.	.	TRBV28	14	TGTGCCAGCAGTTACCAAGGAGGCTACAATGAGCAGTTCTTC	CASSYQGGYNEQFF
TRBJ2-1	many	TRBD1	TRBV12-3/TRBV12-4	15	TGTGCCAGCAGTTCCGGGACAGGGGTATGGAATGAGCAGTTCTTC	CASSSGTGVWNEQFF
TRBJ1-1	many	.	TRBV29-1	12	TGCAGCGTTGAGCGGCAGGGGTCTGAAGCTTTCTTT	CSVERQGSEAFF
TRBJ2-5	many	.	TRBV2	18	TGTGCCAGCACCCTCCGACTACGGGACTTCCAGTACCAAGAGACCCAGTACTTC	CASTLRLRDFQYQETQYF
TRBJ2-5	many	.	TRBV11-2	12	TGCGCCAGCAGCCAAGCTGGAGAGACCCAGTACTTC	CASSQAGETQYF
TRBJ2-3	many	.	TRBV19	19	TGTGCCAGTACCAATCCGGGCGGGACAGAAATTACCAGCACAGATACGCAGTATTTT	CASTNPGGTEITSTDTQYF
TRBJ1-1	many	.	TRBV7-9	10	TGTGCCAGCAGCTTAGACGTAGCTTTCTTT	CASSLDVAFF
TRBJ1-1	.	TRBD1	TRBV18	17	TGTGCCAGCTCATCATCCAGGGGACAGGGGGCCGACACTGAAGCTTTCTTT	CASSSSRGQGADTEAFF
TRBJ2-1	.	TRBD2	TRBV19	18	TGTGCCAGTAGTATTGCTAGCGGGGGATTTGGGTCCTACAATGAGCAGTTCTTC	CASSIASGGFGSYNEQFF
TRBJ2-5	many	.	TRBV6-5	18	TGTGCCAGCAGTTACTCGAGTCGCAGGGGCGCTTTGGAAGAGACCCAGTACTTC	CASSYSSRRGALEETQYF
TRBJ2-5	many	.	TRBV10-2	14	TGCGCCAGCAGTGAGAGTCAGCCCCAAGAGACCCAGTACTTC	CASSESQPQETQYF
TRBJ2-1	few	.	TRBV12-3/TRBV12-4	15	TGTGCCAGCAGTTTGCCGGGGGGCCTATACAATGAGCAGTTCTTC	CASSLPGGLYNEQFF
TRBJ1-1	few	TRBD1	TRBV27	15	TGTGCCAGCAGTCTTTGGACAGGGGGAATCACTGAAGCTTTCTTT	CASSLWTGGITEAFF
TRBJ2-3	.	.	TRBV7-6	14	TGTGCCAGCTGGGGGGGGGGCCGCGCAGATACGCAGTATTTT	CASWGGGRADTQYF
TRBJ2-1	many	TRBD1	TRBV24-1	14	TGTGCCACCAGTGATAACAGGGGCTACAATGAGCAGTTCTTC	CATSDNRGYNEQFF
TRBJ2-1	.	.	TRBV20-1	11	TGCAGTGCTAGAGTGAGAGATGAGCAGTTCTTC	CSARVRDEQFF
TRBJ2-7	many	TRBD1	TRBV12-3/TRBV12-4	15	TGTGCCAGCAGTTTTTCAGCGGACAGGGAGTACGAGCAGTACTTC	CASSFSADREYEQYF
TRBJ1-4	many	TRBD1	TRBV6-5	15	TGTGCCAGCAGTCCCGGGGCAGGGGGTAGCGAAAAACTGTTTTTT	CASSPGAGGSEKLFF
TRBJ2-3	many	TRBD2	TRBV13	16	TGTGCCAGCAGCTTAAGCGGGAGGGCAAGCACAGATACGCAGTATTTT	CASSLSGRASTDTQYF
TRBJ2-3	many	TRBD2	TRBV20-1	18	TGCAGTGCTAGCTCTTTAGATCTAGCGGGCCCTAGCACAGATACGCAGTATTTT	CSASSLDLAGPSTDTQYF
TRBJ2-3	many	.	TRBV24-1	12	TGTGCCACCAGTGATTTGCCAAATACGCAGTATTTT	CATSDLPNTQYF
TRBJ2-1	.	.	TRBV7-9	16	TGTGCCAGCAGCCCCCGTGAGGGCAAACAACTCAATGAGCAGTTCTTC	CASSPREGKQLNEQFF
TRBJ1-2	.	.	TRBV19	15	TGTACCAGTAGTATGACTTCAGGGGCGGTCGATGGCTACACCTTC	CTSSMTSGAVDGYTF
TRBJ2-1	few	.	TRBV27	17	TGTGCCAGCAGTTCTCCGATCTCTAAATACTCCTACAATGAGCAGTTCTTC	CASSSPISKYSYNEQFF
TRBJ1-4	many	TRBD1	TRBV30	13	TGTGCCTGGGACAGGGGCACTAATGAAAAACTGTTTTTT	CAWDRGTNEKLFF
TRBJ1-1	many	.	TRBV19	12	TGTGCCAGTAGTATCGGGAGTACTGAAGCTTTCTTT	CASSIGSTEAFF